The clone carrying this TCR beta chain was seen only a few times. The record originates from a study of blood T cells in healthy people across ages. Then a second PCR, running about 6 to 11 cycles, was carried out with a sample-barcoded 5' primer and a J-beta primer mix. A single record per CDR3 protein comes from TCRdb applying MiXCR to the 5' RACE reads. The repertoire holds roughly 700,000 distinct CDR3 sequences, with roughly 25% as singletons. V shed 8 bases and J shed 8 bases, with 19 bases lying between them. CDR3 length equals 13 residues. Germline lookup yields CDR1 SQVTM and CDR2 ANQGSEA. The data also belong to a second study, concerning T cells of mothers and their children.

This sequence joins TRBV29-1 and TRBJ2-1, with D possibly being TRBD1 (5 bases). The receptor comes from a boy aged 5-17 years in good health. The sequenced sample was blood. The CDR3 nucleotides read TGCAGCACCCGACAGCGATTTTCAGATGAGCAGTTCTTC. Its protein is CSTRQRFSDEQFF.